This TCR beta chain was documented in a study of shared clonotypes between healthy human individuals. Across the whole study: A few men and two women, aged 18 to 49, were donors. CD4 naive cells filled three plates per donor, CD4 memory three, CD8 naive two and CD8 memory one. Study-level points and caveats: When naive CD4 clonotypes were compared across a few donors, roughly 4.9% were shared.

The DNA input per sorted-subset replicate PCR was 200 ng, corresponding to tens of thousands of T cell genomes. Method: immunoSEQ multiplex PCR; TCRdb's copy keeps in-frame clones and lacks some. Of roughly 650,000 clones in the sample, roughly 97% were seen once. On this clone itself: The antigen remains unidentified.

This CDR3 spans 16 amino acids. Trimming cost V 4 bases and J 0 bases; bases outside gene matches: 2. CDR1 and CDR2 from the germline V gene are MNHEY and SMNVEV (reference sequence). This TCR was sampled from a woman in her 30s in good health. Sequencing input: naive CD4+ T cells sorted from blood. Noted subset: CD45RA+ positively selected. The genes are TRBV27 and TRBJ2-3; 12 bases align to TRBD2. CDR3 in DNA: TGTGCCAGCAGTTGGGGGACTAGCGGGAGCACAGATACGCAGTATTTT. Translated: CASSWGTSGSTDTQYF.